The T cell receptor beta chain under discussion was sequenced for a study of read filtering for tumor transcriptome and immune sequencing. Whole-study context: R-ISS stage counts were roughly eight for I, around 17 for II, about 7 for III. IR-seq gave about 3.5 to 10.27 million TCR reads per sample; RNA-seq gave about 80 to 1,400.

The library was built from about 400 ng RNA with molecular barcoded adaptors for alpha/delta and beta/gamma chains. In TCRdb, the reads were re-called with MiXCR into one record per CDR3 protein. The sample lists some 46,000 distinct CDR3 sequences, around 21% occurring once. At the time of active disease, bone marrow was collected from every patient. This clonotype has only a few counts. The CDR3 has 19 amino acids. V shed 5 bases, J shed 4 bases, and the junction held 13 bases outside the gene matches. CDR1 and CDR2 from the germline V gene are LGHNA and YNFKEQ. The source is a donor aged 40 or over with multiple myeloma. Sample: a population of CD138-negative cells sorted from bone marrow. The chain combines TRBV4-2 with TRBJ2-1, with 14 bases matching TRBD2. The CDR3 DNA is TGTGCCAGCAGCTCCGGGACTAGCGGGAGTCTCTTCGATTACAATGAGCAGTTCTTC. It is translated as CASSSGTSGSLFDYNEQFF.